These 22 T cell receptor beta chains originate from one sample sequenced in a study of neurological immune-mediated disorders. From the 5' RACE reads, TCRdb called clonotypes with MiXCR, one entry per CDR3 protein. Of about 58,000 distinct CDR3 sequences in the sample, about 3.7% were seen once. Material for sequencing was PBMCs. Source of these receptors: an older woman with multiple sclerosis.

This clonotype has ten or more counts. This chain connects TRBV6-5 to TRBJ2-3, with D possibly TRBD1 on 5 matching bases. Trimming cost V 4 bases and J 1 base, with 9 bases left between them. CDR3 length: 14 amino acids. The V gene's germline CDR1 is MNHEY and CDR2 SVGAGI. CDR3 DNA: TGTGCCAGCAGTTCAGACAGAGGCACAGATACGCAGTATTTT. It translates to CASSSDRGTDTQYF.

On this clonotype itself: This may stem from a read error, because a much larger clone lies one nucleotide away. The J gene is TRBJ1-2, the V gene TRBV20-1; D gene uncertain. Germline V gene data show CDR1 as DFQATT and CDR2 as SNEGSKA (reference sequence). There are 16 residues in the CDR3. Deletions cut 0 bases from V and 10 bases from J, with 24 bases between. The CDR3 spells CSARDHLMGPRGDYTF. The CDR3 DNA is TGCAGTGCTAGAGACCACCTAATGGGTCCCCGGGGTGACTACACCTTC.

This clonotype was seen many times. The genes are TRBV5-1 and TRBJ2-1; 8 bases align to TRBD2. Germline V lookup: CDR1 SGHRS, CDR2 YFSETQ. The CDR3 has 15 residues. V shed 0 bases, J shed 6 bases, and the junction held 5 bases outside the gene matches. The CDR3 sequence is CASSLVGTRINEQFF. The CDR3 coding sequence is TGCGCCAGCAGCTTGGTAGGGACTAGAATCAATGAGCAGTTCTTC. The full variable domain, in which reference TRBV5-1 and TRBJ2-1 provide the parts outside the CDR3, is KAGVTQTPRYLIKTRGQQVTLSCSPISGHRSVSWYQQTPGQGLQFLFEYFSETQRNKGNFPGRFSGRQFSNSRSEMNVSTLELGDSALYLCASSLVGTRINEQFFGPGTRLTVL.

This clonotype came up many times. This rearrangement joins TRBV5-1 to TRBJ2-7; tentatively, D is TRBD2 (7 bases). This CDR3 region has 16 residues. Trimming shortened V by 0 bases and J by 1 base, and 14 bases separated the two germline ends. The germline gives CDR1 SGHRS, CDR2 YFSETQ. The CDR3, as DNA: TGCGCCAGCAGCTTGGACGGGGGGCTGCTGTCCTACGAGCAGTACTTC. It translates to CASSLDGGLLSYEQYF.

This clonotype was recorded many times. The chain joins TRBV5-1 to TRBJ2-7; 9 nucleotides match TRBD1. The CDR3 is 14 amino acids. V gave up 4 bases and J gave up 3 bases; unmatched junction bases: 5. CDR1 and CDR2 from the germline V gene are SGHRS and YFSETQ. The CDR3 here is CASSIGQGNYEQYF. The CDR3 DNA follows: TGCGCCAGCAGCATCGGACAGGGGAACTACGAGCAGTACTTC.

In its sample, this clonotype was seen many times. V is TRBV20-1 and J is TRBJ2-7; D is tentatively TRBD1 or TRBD2 (6 bases each). This CDR3 is 16 amino acids long. Germline V CDR1 and CDR2: DFQATT, SNEGSKA (reference sequence). V lost 3 bases and J lost 6, with 24 bases in between. CDR3 loop: CSAREGGILRDGEQYF. CDR3 DNA: TGCAGTGCTAGGGAGGGGGGAATTCTTAGGGATGGCGAGCAGTACTTC.

Many counts were recorded for this clonotype. The chain recombines TRBV5-1 with TRBJ1-6; unclear D gene. Germline values: CDR1 SGHRS, CDR2 YFSETQ. V was shortened by 0 bases and J by 7 bases, with 11 bases between the two germline ends. This CDR3 spans 15 amino acids. The CDR3 here is CASSLEGSGNSPLHF. DNA for the CDR3: TGCGCCAGCAGCTTGGAGGGTTCGGGGAATTCACCCCTCCACTTT. The full variable domain, with the rest looked up from reference TRBV5-1 and TRBJ1-6, is KAGVTQTPRYLIKTRGQQVTLSCSPISGHRSVSWYQQTPGQGLQFLFEYFSETQRNKGNFPGRFSGRQFSNSRSEMNVSTLELGDSALYLCASSLEGSGNSPLHFGNGTRLTVT.

The gene calls are TRBV28 and TRBJ2-5; TRBD2 matches at 7 bases. The J segment lost 6 bases and the V segment lost 8 bases, leaving 21 bases of the junction unmatched. Germline lookup yields CDR1 MDHEN and CDR2 SYDVKM. The CDR3 sequence is 17 residues long. The CDR3 reads CASGGGSRGRVGKTQYF. CDR3 bases: TGTGCCAGCGGTGGGGGGAGTCGCGGGAGAGTAGGAAAGACCCAGTACTTC.

The table lists this clonotype with many counts. The chain couples TRBV13 to TRBJ1-2; TRBD1 matches at 7 bases. CDR3 size: 13 residues. V trimming: 8 bases; J trimming: 7 bases; junction bases outside the gene matches: 10. In germline, CDR1 is PRHDT, CDR2 FYEKMQ (reference sequence). The CDR3 DNA reads TGTGCCAGCGGGACAGTGGCCCGTGGTGGCTACACCTTC. Its translation: CASGTVARGGYTF.

The V and J genes are TRBV7-2 and TRBJ2-1; 8 positions match TRBD1. V trimming: 5 bases; J trimming: 15 bases; junction bases outside the gene matches: 12. Germline assignment: CDR1 SGHTA and CDR2 FQGNSA. The CDR3 consists of 13 residues. CDR3 nucleotides: TGTGCCAGCAGCGTAACAGGGGGTGAAAGAACGTTCTTC. It is translated as CASSVTGGERTFF.

The sample holds many counts of this clonotype. The V gene is TRBV20-1, the J gene TRBJ2-3; 12 bases are a match to TRBD2. Germline V gene lookup returns CDR1 DFQATT and CDR2 SNEGSKA (reference sequence). J lost 5 bases, V lost 0 bases, and 9 bases had no gene match. The CDR3 has 17 amino acids. In nucleotides, the CDR3 is TGCAGTGCTAGAGATACGACTAGCGGGAGTATAGGAGATACGCAGTATTTT. Translation: CSARDTTSGSIGDTQYF.

The sample holds many counts of this clonotype. The V call is TRBV2, the J call TRBJ2-5; TRBD2 is a possible D gene (6 bases). The germline V and J ends were trimmed by 3 bases and 5 bases, with 7 bases remaining between them. Germline assignment: CDR1 SNHLY and CDR2 FYNNEI. This CDR3 comprises 12 residues. In DNA form, the CDR3 reads TGTGCCAGCAGTGAGGGGAGGGAGACCCAGTACTTC. Protein: CASSEGRETQYF.

This clonotype was seen repeatedly, ten times or more. The rearrangement uses TRBV29-1 and TRBJ2-5, with D perhaps TRBD2 (5 bases). Germline CDR1 and CDR2: SQVTM and ANQGSEA. The germline V and J ends were trimmed by 3 bases and 5 bases, with 10 bases remaining between them. This CDR3 has 12 residues. Here the CDR3 reads CSVDDEGETQYF. The CDR3 bases are TGCAGCGTTGATGATGAGGGCGAGACCCAGTACTTC.

This clonotype was seen ten or more times. The CDR3 nucleotides read TGCAGCGTTGAAGATATCCAGACATTGTACAATGAGCAGTTCTTC. It translates to CSVEDIQTLYNEQFF. The chain uses TRBV29-1 and TRBJ2-1; D remains unclear. V was pared by 0 bases and J by 4 bases, with 13 bases between. The CDR3 length is 15 residues. In germline, CDR1 is SQVTM, CDR2 ANQGSEA.

This clonotype was seen a few times. The chain couples TRBV10-3 to TRBJ1-1, with D perhaps matching TRBD1 (5 bases). The V end was cut by 0 bases, the J end by 4 bases, with 21 bases between. CDR3 length: 18 residues. CDR1 and CDR2 from the germline V gene are ENHRY and SYGVKD. CDR3 in amino acids: CAISESSGASSRGTEAFF. DNA of the CDR3: TGTGCCATCAGTGAGTCGTCCGGGGCCAGCTCTCGGGGCACTGAAGCTTTCTTT.

At least ten counts were recorded for this clonotype. The gene calls are TRBV28 and TRBJ1-5, with 9 bases matching TRBD1. This CDR3 contains 18 residues. Per the germline V gene, CDR1 is MDHEN and CDR2 is SYDVKM. The J segment lost 1 base and the V segment lost 7 bases, leaving 14 bases of the junction unmatched. CDR3 residues: CASIAGQGIPQSNQPQHF. For the CDR3, the DNA is TGTGCCAGCATAGCGGGACAGGGCATCCCCCAAAGCAATCAGCCCCAGCATTTT.

Ten or more counts support this clonotype. The chain couples TRBV28 to TRBJ2-2; TRBD1 matches at 7 bases. This CDR3 is 13 amino acids long. Germline trimming cut 8 bases from V and 1 base from J; bases unmatched to any gene: 1. Germline-derived CDR1 and CDR2 are MDHEN and SYDVKM. The CDR3: CASYRGNTGELFF. The DNA for the CDR3 is TGTGCCAGCTACAGGGGGAACACCGGGGAGCTGTTTTTT.

In this sample, this clonotype turned up many times. The chain has TRBV7-9 and TRBJ1-5, with D uncertain. Germline loops: CDR1 SEHNR, CDR2 FQNEAQ (reference sequence). This CDR3 is built from 13 residues. V lost 5 bases and J 2 bases, leaving 7 bases between the germline ends. The CDR3 DNA reads TGTGCCAGCAGCCCGGCCGGCAATCAGCCCCAGCATTTT. It codes for CASSPAGNQPQHF.

This clonotype was counted only a few times. This rearrangement joins TRBV3-1 to TRBJ2-2, with D uncertain. This CDR3 is built from 14 residues. Germline V CDR1 and CDR2: LGHDT, YNNKEL (reference sequence). V was clipped by 1 base and J by 8 bases, with 11 bases between them. CDR3 protein: CASSQVLLVGELFF. The CDR3 nucleotides are TGTGCCAGCAGCCAAGTTCTGCTTGTGGGGGAGCTGTTTTTT.

This clonotype was detected many times. DNA for the CDR3: TGTGCCAGCAGCTTAGCAGGACTAGCGGGAGGGGAGACCCAGTACTTC. The encoded protein is CASSLAGLAGGETQYF. The chain employs TRBV7-2 and TRBJ2-5, with 15 bases fitting TRBD2. Germline V lookup: CDR1 SGHTA, CDR2 FQGNSA. The junction had 1 base not matched to a gene; V was cut back by 0 bases and J by 5 bases. This CDR3 comprises 16 residues.

This chain links TRBV19 with TRBJ2-2; possibly TRBD1 for D (6 bases). The V gene lost 9 bases and the J gene lost 7 bases, with 12 bases spanning the gap. This CDR3 is 12 amino acids long. Germline CDR1 reads LNHDA; CDR2 reads SQIVND (reference sequence). CDR3 DNA sequence: TGTGCCAGCAGGGGAATCGGCGGGGAGCTGTTTTTT. It codes for CASRGIGGELFF.

This clonotype was seen at least ten times. This chain uses TRBV5-1 with TRBJ2-5, with TRBD2 matching over 9 bases. CDR3 length equals 14 residues. With V trimmed by 4 bases and J by 3 bases, 4 bases remained unmatched. The germline V gene encodes CDR1 SGHRS and CDR2 YFSETQ. The chain's CDR3 is CASSPPSGEETQYF. The CDR3 coding sequence is TGCGCCAGCAGCCCCCCTAGCGGGGAAGAGACCCAGTACTTC.